Listed below are T cell receptor beta chains from one sample, sequenced in a study of identifying expanded T cells in peripheral blood. Generated by immunoSEQ multiplex PCR, the TCRdb table keeps only in-frame clones and is missing some. The profile covers around 78,000 clones, with 84% appearing a single time and around 18% taken by the ten largest. The specimen was blood. These TCRs come from a person aged 18 to 75 in good health. The CDR3 runs from the conserved cysteine through the conserved F or W. The order of the fields is J gene, D gene, V gene, clone size, CDR3 protein, CDR3 DNA. The D gene is left open where the match is weak. Clone size is stated in some rows and not others, as once, few, many or a class when expanded.

j_gene: TRBJ2-3; d_gene: .; v_gene: TRBV28; abundance: .; CDR3aa: CASRTEVRTDTQYF; CDR3nt: TGTGCCAGCAGGACGGAGGTCCGCACAGATACGCAGTATTTT
j_gene: TRBJ2-5; d_gene: TRBD2; v_gene: TRBV4-2; abundance: few; CDR3aa: CASSQGSGTRQETQYF; CDR3nt: TGTGCCAGCAGCCAAGGTAGCGGGACGAGACAAGAGACCCAGTACTTC
j_gene: TRBJ2-7; d_gene: .; v_gene: TRBV7-8; abundance: .; CDR3aa: CASSFNRIYEQYF; CDR3nt: TGTGCCAGCAGCTTTAACAGGATCTACGAGCAGTACTTC
j_gene: TRBJ2-5; d_gene: .; v_gene: TRBV5-1; abundance: .; CDR3aa: CASSFSAGRETQYF; CDR3nt: TGCGCCAGCAGCTTCTCAGCAGGGAGGGAGACCCAGTACTTC
j_gene: TRBJ1-5; d_gene: .; v_gene: TRBV6-6; abundance: .; CDR3aa: CASTFPNQPQHF; CDR3nt: TGTGCCAGCACTTTCCCGAATCAGCCCCAGCATTTT
j_gene: TRBJ1-1; d_gene: .; v_gene: TRBV14; abundance: .; CDR3aa: CASSRNLDTEAFF; CDR3nt: TGTGCCAGCAGCCGCAATTTGGACACTGAAGCTTTCTTT
j_gene: TRBJ2-2; d_gene: .; v_gene: TRBV9; abundance: few; CDR3aa: CASSDNRANTGELFF; CDR3nt: TGTGCCAGCAGCGATAACCGGGCGAACACCGGGGAGCTGTTTTTT
j_gene: TRBJ1-1; d_gene: TRBD1; v_gene: TRBV11-2; abundance: .; CDR3aa: CASSLDPTGSNTEAFF; CDR3nt: TGTGCCAGCAGCTTAGACCCGACAGGGTCGAACACTGAAGCTTTCTTT
j_gene: TRBJ2-4; d_gene: TRBD2; v_gene: TRBV19; abundance: .; CDR3aa: CASSTGGTAIAKNIQYF; CDR3nt: TGTGCCAGTAGTACGGGGGGGACTGCAATAGCCAAAAACATTCAGTACTTC
j_gene: TRBJ1-2; d_gene: .; v_gene: TRBV14; abundance: .; CDR3aa: CASSQAAGFLGYTF; CDR3nt: TGTGCCAGCAGCCAAGCTGCCGGGTTTCTGGGCTACACCTTC
j_gene: TRBJ2-7; d_gene: TRBD2; v_gene: TRBV28; abundance: .; CDR3aa: CASRSERESYEQYF; CDR3nt: TGTGCCAGCAGATCAGAGCGGGAGTCTTACGAGCAGTACTTC
j_gene: TRBJ2-7; d_gene: .; v_gene: TRBV19; abundance: .; CDR3aa: CATRRTEDYEQYF; CDR3nt: TGTGCCACCCGGAGGACGGAAGACTACGAGCAGTACTTC
j_gene: TRBJ2-7; d_gene: TRBD2; v_gene: TRBV28; abundance: .; CDR3aa: CASRPSGSVRSSYEQYF; CDR3nt: TGTGCCAGCAGACCTAGCGGGAGTGTAAGAAGCTCCTACGAGCAGTACTTC
j_gene: TRBJ2-7; d_gene: TRBD2; v_gene: TRBV6-5; abundance: .; CDR3aa: CASSIAGVGEQYF; CDR3nt: TGTGCCAGCAGCATAGCGGGAGTGGGCGAGCAGTACTTC
j_gene: TRBJ1-2; d_gene: .; v_gene: TRBV7-9; abundance: few; CDR3aa: CASPGADYGYTF; CDR3nt: TGTGCCAGCCCTGGGGCGGACTATGGCTACACCTTC
j_gene: TRBJ1-2; d_gene: .; v_gene: TRBV28; abundance: .; CDR3aa: CASSLWITHGYTF; CDR3nt: TGTGCCAGCAGTTTATGGATTACGCATGGCTACACCTTC
j_gene: TRBJ1-1; d_gene: .; v_gene: TRBV7-2; abundance: .; CDR3aa: CASSWARNTEAFF; CDR3nt: TGTGCCAGCAGCTGGGCAAGGAACACTGAAGCTTTCTTT
j_gene: TRBJ2-5; d_gene: TRBD1; v_gene: TRBV7-9; abundance: .; CDR3aa: CASSSIPGQGEQETQYF; CDR3nt: TGTGCCAGCAGCTCGATTCCGGGACAGGGAGAGCAAGAGACCCAGTACTTC
j_gene: TRBJ2-1; d_gene: .; v_gene: TRBV19; abundance: once; CDR3aa: CASNKALADYNEQFF; CDR3nt: TGTGCCAGTAACAAGGCCCTAGCAGATTACAATGAGCAGTTCTTC
j_gene: TRBJ1-1; d_gene: .; v_gene: TRBV19; abundance: .; CDR3aa: CASSIGRDPTEAFF; CDR3nt: TGTGCCAGTAGTATCGGTAGGGACCCCACTGAAGCTTTCTTT
j_gene: TRBJ2-3; d_gene: .; v_gene: TRBV19; abundance: .; CDR3aa: CASSRRGRRASADTDTQYF; CDR3nt: TGTGCCAGTAGTAGGAGGGGGCGCCGGGCTTCAGCGGACACAGATACGCAGTATTTT
j_gene: TRBJ1-1; d_gene: .; v_gene: TRBV6-1; abundance: once; CDR3aa: CASSEVQGVTRGTEAFF; CDR3nt: TGTGCCAGCAGTGAAGTCCAAGGGGTGACAAGGGGCACTGAAGCTTTCTTT
j_gene: TRBJ2-3; d_gene: TRBD2; v_gene: TRBV11-2; abundance: .; CDR3aa: CASSLLAGGKDTQYF; CDR3nt: TGTGCCAGCAGCTTACTAGCGGGAGGTAAAGATACGCAGTATTTT
j_gene: TRBJ2-1; d_gene: TRBD2; v_gene: TRBV9; abundance: .; CDR3aa: CASTTSGSAYNEQFF; CDR3nt: TGTGCCAGCACCACTAGCGGGAGTGCCTACAATGAGCAGTTCTTC
j_gene: TRBJ2-3; d_gene: .; v_gene: TRBV25-1; abundance: .; CDR3aa: CATQAVLGTDTQYF; CDR3nt: TGTGCCACCCAAGCAGTCCTCGGCACAGATACGCAGTATTTT
j_gene: TRBJ2-5; d_gene: .; v_gene: TRBV5-1; abundance: once; CDR3aa: CASSNLSVQETQYF; CDR3nt: TGCGCCAGCAGCAACCTGTCGGTCCAAGAGACCCAGTACTTC
j_gene: TRBJ2-2; d_gene: .; v_gene: TRBV2; abundance: .; CDR3aa: CASLGPSPNTGELFF; CDR3nt: TGTGCCAGCTTGGGGCCTAGCCCGAACACCGGGGAGCTGTTTTTT
j_gene: TRBJ2-7; d_gene: .; v_gene: TRBV11-2; abundance: .; CDR3aa: CASSLAVAYSHEQYF; CDR3nt: TGTGCCAGCAGCTTAGCGGTAGCGTACTCTCACGAGCAGTACTTC
j_gene: TRBJ1-1; d_gene: .; v_gene: TRBV27; abundance: .; CDR3aa: CASSWGGWMNTEAFF; CDR3nt: TGTGCCAGCAGTTGGGGTGGATGGATGAACACTGAAGCTTTCTTT
j_gene: TRBJ1-4; d_gene: TRBD1; v_gene: TRBV7-2; abundance: .; CDR3aa: CASSLMGQSNEKLFF; CDR3nt: TGTGCCAGCAGCTTAATGGGACAGTCTAATGAAAAACTGTTTTTT
j_gene: TRBJ1-4; d_gene: .; v_gene: TRBV6-6; abundance: .; CDR3aa: CASSYSNEKLFF; CDR3nt: TGTGCCAGCAGTTACAGTAATGAAAAACTGTTTTTT
j_gene: TRBJ1-1; d_gene: .; v_gene: TRBV7-2; abundance: .; CDR3aa: CASSLEFRVKNTEAFF; CDR3nt: TGTGCCAGCAGCTTAGAATTCCGGGTTAAGAACACTGAAGCTTTCTTT
j_gene: TRBJ2-5; d_gene: TRBD1; v_gene: TRBV9; abundance: .; CDR3aa: CASSPGTGGTVETQYF; CDR3nt: TGTGCCAGCAGCCCGGGGACAGGGGGCACGGTGGAGACCCAGTACTTC
j_gene: TRBJ1-2; d_gene: TRBD1; v_gene: TRBV14; abundance: .; CDR3aa: CASSQGGSGTVGYTF; CDR3nt: TGTGCCAGCAGCCAAGGAGGGTCCGGGACAGTTGGCTACACCTTC
j_gene: TRBJ2-4; d_gene: .; v_gene: TRBV4-2; abundance: few; CDR3aa: CASSQDRGYGQYENIQYF; CDR3nt: TGTGCCAGCAGCCAAGATAGGGGATACGGACAGTACGAAAACATTCAGTACTTC
j_gene: TRBJ2-7; d_gene: .; v_gene: TRBV7-3; abundance: .; CDR3aa: CASSPHGQAYEQYF; CDR3nt: TGTGCCAGCAGCCCCCACGGACAAGCCTACGAGCAGTACTTC
j_gene: TRBJ2-7; d_gene: .; v_gene: TRBV30; abundance: .; CDR3aa: CAWSTVGGGEQYF; CDR3nt: TGTGCCTGGAGTACTGTAGGGGGAGGCGAGCAGTACTTC
j_gene: TRBJ1-1; d_gene: TRBD1; v_gene: TRBV7-2; abundance: .; CDR3aa: CASSLLVGQGNTEAFF; CDR3nt: TGTGCCAGCAGCTTACTAGTGGGACAGGGGAACACTGAAGCTTTCTTT
j_gene: TRBJ2-7; d_gene: .; v_gene: TRBV1; abundance: .; CDR3aa: CTSSQDGGNRGHGYEQYF; CDR3nt: TGCACCAGCAGCCAAGATGGGGGGAACAGGGGGCATGGCTACGAGCAGTACTTC
j_gene: TRBJ2-2; d_gene: .; v_gene: TRBV13; abundance: .; CDR3aa: CASSLWQVNTGELFF; CDR3nt: TGTGCCAGCAGCTTATGGCAGGTGAACACCGGGGAGCTGTTTTTT
j_gene: TRBJ2-1; d_gene: TRBD2; v_gene: TRBV7-2; abundance: .; CDR3aa: CASSLLRTSGSGSEQFF; CDR3nt: TGTGCCAGCAGCTTACTTAGGACTAGCGGGAGTGGTAGTGAGCAGTTCTTC
j_gene: TRBJ2-1; d_gene: .; v_gene: TRBV15; abundance: .; CDR3aa: CATSNGGQLGLYNEQFF; CDR3nt: TGTGCCACCAGCAACGGCGGACAGCTGGGATTATACAATGAGCAGTTCTTC
j_gene: TRBJ2-1; d_gene: .; v_gene: TRBV7-9; abundance: .; CDR3aa: CASSLDRERRNEQFF; CDR3nt: TGTGCCAGCAGCTTAGACAGGGAGCGCCGCAATGAGCAGTTCTTC
j_gene: TRBJ2-1; d_gene: TRBD2; v_gene: TRBV27; abundance: .; CDR3aa: CASSERTSGQYNEQFF; CDR3nt: TGTGCCAGCAGTGAAAGGACTAGCGGACAATACAATGAGCAGTTCTTC
j_gene: TRBJ2-2; d_gene: .; v_gene: TRBV25-1; abundance: .; CDR3aa: CASSAPTGELFF; CDR3nt: TGTGCCAGCAGTGCTCCCACCGGGGAGCTGTTTTTT
j_gene: TRBJ2-3; d_gene: TRBD2; v_gene: TRBV5-1; abundance: .; CDR3aa: CASSLASGLTDTQYF; CDR3nt: TGCGCCAGCAGCTTGGCTAGCGGGTTGACAGATACGCAGTATTTT
j_gene: TRBJ1-2; d_gene: .; v_gene: TRBV28; abundance: once; CDR3aa: CASRPGGGLPLEGTNYGYTF; CDR3nt: TGTGCCAGCAGGCCCGGCGGGGGACTCCCTCTTGAAGGAACTAACTATGGCTACACCTTC
j_gene: TRBJ2-5; d_gene: TRBD1; v_gene: TRBV9; abundance: .; CDR3aa: CASSVFWDSTPETQYF; CDR3nt: TGTGCCAGCAGCGTATTTTGGGACAGCACCCCGGAGACCCAGTACTTC
j_gene: TRBJ1-5; d_gene: .; v_gene: TRBV10-2; abundance: once; CDR3aa: CASTWTVYQPQHF; CDR3nt: TGCGCCAGCACCTGGACCGTTTATCAGCCCCAGCATTTT
j_gene: TRBJ2-3; d_gene: .; v_gene: TRBV19; abundance: once; CDR3aa: CASSLDIATVLDTQYF; CDR3nt: TGTGCCAGTAGTTTGGACATCGCCACCGTCTTAGATACGCAGTATTTT
j_gene: TRBJ1-1; d_gene: .; v_gene: TRBV7-2; abundance: .; CDR3aa: CASSLEVGGAFF; CDR3nt: TGTGCCAGCAGCTTAGAAGTCGGTGGAGCTTTCTTT
j_gene: TRBJ1-1; d_gene: .; v_gene: TRBV4-1; abundance: .; CDR3aa: CASSQAQANTEAFF; CDR3nt: TGCGCCAGCAGCCAAGCTCAGGCGAACACTGAAGCTTTCTTT
j_gene: TRBJ1-2; d_gene: .; v_gene: TRBV7-9; abundance: .; CDR3aa: CASSLLSGIDGYTF; CDR3nt: TGTGCCAGCAGCTTACTGTCGGGGATCGATGGCTACACCTTC
j_gene: TRBJ1-2; d_gene: .; v_gene: TRBV28; abundance: few; CDR3aa: CASSLMAEETNYGYTF; CDR3nt: TGTGCCAGCAGTTTGATGGCAGAAGAGACTAACTATGGCTACACCTTC
j_gene: TRBJ2-7; d_gene: .; v_gene: TRBV11-1; abundance: .; CDR3aa: CASSPAGHLSYEQYF; CDR3nt: TGTGCCAGCAGCCCTGCGGGACACCTCTCCTACGAGCAGTACTTC
j_gene: TRBJ2-5; d_gene: TRBD1; v_gene: TRBV7-2; abundance: .; CDR3aa: CASSLLDRGTQYF; CDR3nt: TGTGCCAGCAGCTTACTGGACAGGGGGACCCAGTACTTC
j_gene: TRBJ2-7; d_gene: .; v_gene: TRBV19; abundance: .; CDR3aa: CASSIGGGDLLGGRQYF; CDR3nt: TGTGCCAGTAGTATAGGGGGTGGTGACCTCCTCGGCGGTCGGCAGTACTTC